Below are 8 T cell receptor beta chains sequenced from a single sample in a study of metastatic and nonmetastatic thyroid tumors. All patients reached thyroid surgery having received no treatment beforehand. TCRdb re-called the PCR reads via MiXCR. The sample has tens of thousands of clones, more than 25% seen once; the top ten hold approximately 11%. The sample taken for sequencing was blood. Receptors were obtained from a male donor with papillary thyroid cancer or a benign thyroid nodule (not recorded which). Some clones in this sample may be carry-over from other donors' samples.

The J gene is TRBJ1-2, the V gene TRBV9; 7 bases map to TRBD1. The CDR3 spans 16 residues. Trimming cost V 0 bases and J 3 bases; bases outside gene matches: 8. Germline V gene data show CDR1 as SGDLS and CDR2 as YYNGEE. CDR3 nucleotide sequence: TGTGCCAGCAGCGTAGGTCAGGGGGGCAAATACTATGGCTACACCTTC. It translates to CASSVGQGGKYYGYTF.

This chain uses TRBV20-1 with TRBJ1-5; perhaps TRBD1 as D (6 bases). This CDR3 contains 14 residues. The V gene's germline CDR1 is DFQATT and CDR2 SNEGSKA (reference sequence). The V gene lost 5 bases and the J gene lost 1 base, with 12 bases spanning the gap. The CDR3 DNA sequence: TGCAGTGCTCCAACAGGGAAAAGCAATCAGCCCCAGCATTTT. It encodes CSAPTGKSNQPQHF.

In this sample, this clone turned up a few times. The CDR3 spells CASSSEAVSYEQYF. CDR3 DNA: TGTGCCAGCAGTTCGGAGGCAGTGTCCTACGAGCAGTACTTC. This chain connects TRBV28 to TRBJ2-7, with D perhaps matching TRBD2 (5 bases). The V end was cut by 4 bases, the J end by 1 base, with 11 bases between. The CDR3 runs 14 residues. Germline V CDR1 and CDR2: MDHEN, SYDVKM.

The DNA of the CDR3 is TGTGCCAGCAGCTTATTGACCGGCGGGATCATTAAATACAATGAGCAGTTCTTC. The encoded protein is CASSLLTGGIIKYNEQFF. V and J are TRBV11-2 and TRBJ2-1; D perhaps matches TRBD2 (6 bases). There are 18 residues in the CDR3. Trimming stripped 2 bases from V and 4 bases from J, with 21 bases between. From germline, CDR1 is SGHAT and CDR2 FQNNGV.

In its sample, this clone was seen many times. This chain joins TRBV6-4 and TRBJ2-6; 7 nucleotides agree with TRBD2. Germline CDR1 MRHNA, CDR2 SNTAGT. Germline trimming cut 3 bases from V and 4 bases from J; bases unmatched to any gene: 6. CDR3 size: 16 residues. CDR3 nucleotides: TGTGCCAGCAGTGAGGGGGGGGGGAAAGGGGCCAACGTCCTGACTTTC. It is translated as CASSEGGGKGANVLTF.

CDR3 loop: CASSPSYRVYEQYF. Here the CDR3 DNA reads TGTGCCAGCTCACCAAGTTACAGGGTCTACGAGCAGTACTTC. The chain is built from TRBV18 and TRBJ2-7; possibly TRBD1 for D (6 bases). The germline V and J ends were trimmed by 2 bases and 3 bases, with 11 bases remaining between them. CDR1 KGHSH and CDR2 LQKENI come from the germline V gene. The CDR3 has 14 residues.

A few counts support this clone. The chain uses TRBV30 and TRBJ1-3, with TRBD1 matching 8 bases. CDR3 length: 13 amino acids. V was clipped by 5 bases and J by 2 bases; unmatched bases: 2. Germline CDR1 is GTSNPN and CDR2 is SVGIG (reference sequence). As DNA, the CDR3 is TGTGCCTGGGAGGGACAGGCTGGAAACACCATATATTTT. Its protein is CAWEGQAGNTIYF.

This sequence joins TRBV20-1 and TRBJ2-7, with 12 bases fitting TRBD2. This CDR3 has 17 amino acids. Germline assignment: CDR1 DFQATT and CDR2 SNEGSKA (reference sequence). With V trimmed by 0 bases and J by 3 bases, 9 bases remained unmatched. The CDR3 region has the DNA TGCAGTGCTAGAGATACGGCTAGCGGGAGGGGACTCTACGAGCAGTACTTC. It translates to CSARDTASGRGLYEQYF.